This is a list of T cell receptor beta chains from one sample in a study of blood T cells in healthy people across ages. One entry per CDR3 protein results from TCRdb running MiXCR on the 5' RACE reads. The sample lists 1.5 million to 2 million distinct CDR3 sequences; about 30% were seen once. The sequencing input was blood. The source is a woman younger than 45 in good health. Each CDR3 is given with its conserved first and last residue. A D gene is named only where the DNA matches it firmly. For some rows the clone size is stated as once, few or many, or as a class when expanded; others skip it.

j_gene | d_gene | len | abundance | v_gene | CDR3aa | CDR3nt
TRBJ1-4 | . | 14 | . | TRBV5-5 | CASRPGLRFEKLFF | TGTGCCAGCAGACCGGGCCTAAGGTTTGAAAAACTGTTTTTT
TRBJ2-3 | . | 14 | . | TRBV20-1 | CSARGDLSTDTQYF | TGCAGTGCTAGGGGCGACTTGAGCACAGATACGCAGTATTTT
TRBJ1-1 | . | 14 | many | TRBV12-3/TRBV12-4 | CASSKLTVNTEAFF | TGTGCCAGCAGCAAATTGACAGTGAACACTGAAGCTTTCTTT
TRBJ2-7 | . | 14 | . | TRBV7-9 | CASSLFRRDYEQYF | TGTGCCAGCAGCTTATTCAGGAGAGACTACGAGCAGTACTTC
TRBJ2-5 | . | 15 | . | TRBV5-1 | CASSLTVTQGETQYF | TGCGCCAGCAGCCTGACAGTGACTCAGGGGGAGACCCAGTACTTC
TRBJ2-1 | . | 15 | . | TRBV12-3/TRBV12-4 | CASSPIKRDYNEQFF | TGTGCCAGCAGCCCCATCAAGCGCGATTACAATGAGCAGTTCTTC
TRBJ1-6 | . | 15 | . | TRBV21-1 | CASSKNRDHNSPLHF | TGTGCCAGCAGCAAGAACCGGGACCATAATTCACCCCTCCACTTT
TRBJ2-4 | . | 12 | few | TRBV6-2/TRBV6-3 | CATRTGKNIQYF | TGTGCCACACGGACGGGAAAAAACATTCAGTACTTC
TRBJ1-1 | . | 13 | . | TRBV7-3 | CASSLVVSPPLFF | TGTGCCAGCAGCTTGGTAGTCAGCCCCCCCCTATTCTTT
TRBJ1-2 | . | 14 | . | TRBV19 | CASSIQGVVYGYTF | TGTGCCAGTAGTATCCAGGGAGTAGTCTATGGCTACACCTTC
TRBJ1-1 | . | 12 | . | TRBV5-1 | CASSSTLTEAFF | TGCGCCAGCAGCTCAACATTGACTGAAGCTTTCTTT
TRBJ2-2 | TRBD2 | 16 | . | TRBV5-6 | CASSLAVAGYTGELFF | TGTGCCAGCAGCTTGGCGGTAGCGGGGTACACCGGGGAGCTGTTTTTT
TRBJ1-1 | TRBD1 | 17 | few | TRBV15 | CATSRAMGTGVGTEAFF | TGTGCCACCAGCAGAGCCATGGGGACAGGGGTTGGCACTGAAGCTTTCTTT
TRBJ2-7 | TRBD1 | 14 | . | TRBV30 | CAWTPTGGNPEQYF | TGTGCCTGGACTCCGACAGGGGGGAATCCCGAGCAGTACTTC
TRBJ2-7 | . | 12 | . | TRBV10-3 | CATEEVGYEQYF | TGTGCCACTGAGGAAGTCGGCTACGAGCAGTACTTC